Included here is one T cell receptor beta chain sequence, with context. This record belongs to a study of blood T cell repertoires in COVID-19. The V end was cut by 7 bases, the J end by 7 bases, with 20 bases between. The CDR3 runs to 16 residues. CDR1 SEHNR and CDR2 FQNEAQ come from the germline V gene (reference sequence). The authors' processing: Nucleated cell counts were estimated from reference gene primer amplification. Profiling relied on immunoSEQ multiplex PCR, and the TCRdb table lists in-frame clones only, not all of them. Clonal size and the V and J genes are those of that table, whereas D and trimming came from the DNA. The table shows about 130,000 clones, with roughly 80% occurring only once.

This sequence was found in a man aged 55-75 years with acute or convalescent COVID-19. Material for sequencing was peripheral blood. This chain links TRBV7-9 with TRBJ1-6; D is ambiguous. The CDR3 here is CASTLGWEDGNSPLHF. The CDR3 coding sequence is TGTGCCAGCACCTTGGGGTGGGAGGACGGCAATTCACCCCTCCACTTT.